The 12 T cell receptor beta chains below all came from one sample that was sequenced in a study of CD8 T cells in Susac syndrome. With random hexamers, reverse transcription was performed on roughly 0.45 to 1 ug of RNA. TCRdb re-called the immunoSEQ multiplex PCR reads through MiXCR, storing one row per CDR3 protein. The sample includes about 210,000 distinct CDR3 sequences, around 96% of them seen just once. The sample was CD4+ T cells from PBMCs. The receptors shown here come from a human donor with multiple sclerosis.

The rearrangement uses TRBV15 and TRBJ2-7, with 10 bases aligning to TRBD2. The V gene's germline CDR1 is LNHNV and CDR2 YYDKDF (reference sequence). J gave up 4 bases and V 0 bases, and 9 bases lay outside the gene matches. The CDR3 length is 17 residues. CDR3 loop: CATSRDRLAGVRYEQYF. CDR3 DNA sequence: TGTGCCACCAGCAGAGATCGCCTAGCGGGAGTTAGATACGAGCAGTACTTC.

The rearrangement joins TRBV3-1 to TRBJ2-7; D gene ambiguous. Germline CDR1 is LGHDT and CDR2 is YNNKEL (reference sequence). V was clipped by 1 base and J by 3 bases, with 4 bases between them. The CDR3 totals 12 residues. The CDR3 sequence is CASSQVLYEQYF. The CDR3 region has the DNA TGTGCCAGCAGCCAAGTCCTCTACGAGCAGTACTTC.

The chain has TRBV5-4 and TRBJ2-1; D not certain. The germline V and J ends were trimmed by 10 bases and 0 bases, with 11 bases remaining between them. This CDR3 has 13 residues. Germline V CDR1 and CDR2: SGHNT, YYREEE (reference sequence). Here the CDR3 reads CALGRISYNEQFF. CDR3 DNA sequence: TGTGCCTTGGGTCGCATCTCCTACAATGAGCAGTTCTTC. The whole variable domain, filled in from reference TRBV5-4 and TRBJ2-1, reads ETGVTQSPTHLIKTRGQQVTLRCSSQSGHNTVSWYQQALGQGPQFIFQYYREEENGRGNFPPRFSGLQFPNYSSELNVNALELDDSALYLCALGRISYNEQFFGPGTRLTVL.

This chain links TRBV6-5 with TRBJ2-7, with TRBD1 matching over 7 bases. This CDR3 is built from 14 residues. CDR1 MNHEY and CDR2 SVGAGI come from the germline V gene. Unmatched junction bases numbered 6, after V lost 5 bases and J lost 2 bases. The CDR3 loop is CASSEWDSTYEQYF. CDR3 DNA sequence: TGTGCCAGCAGTGAGTGGGACAGCACCTACGAGCAGTACTTC.

A single count supports this clonotype. This chain uses TRBV2 with TRBJ2-7; D tentatively fits TRBD1 or TRBD2 (7 bases each). Trimming removed 7 bases from V and 1 base from J, with 14 bases in between. Germline loops: CDR1 SNHLY, CDR2 FYNNEI. CDR3 size: 14 residues. The CDR3 DNA is TGTGCCAGCAAGAGCCAGGGGGGGTCCTACGAGCAGTACTTC. Protein sequence: CASKSQGGSYEQYF. The entire variable domain, with the rest obtained from reference TRBV2 and TRBJ2-7, is as follows: EPEVTQTPSHQVTQMGQEVILRCVPISNHLYFYWYRQILGQKVEFLVSFYNNEISEKSEIFDDQFSVERPDGSNFTLKIRSTKLEDSAMYFCASKSQGGSYEQYFGPGTRLTVT.

The chain employs TRBV7-2 and TRBJ2-5; D not resolved. Germline V CDR1 and CDR2: SGHTA, FQGNSA. V shed 2 bases and J shed 0 bases, with 7 bases lying between them. This CDR3 contains 14 residues. The CDR3: CASSLLGYQETQYF. The CDR3 nucleotides are TGTGCCAGCAGCTTACTCGGGTACCAAGAGACCCAGTACTTC. The variable domain in full, completed from reference TRBV7-2 and TRBJ2-5, reads GAGVSQSPSNKVTEKGKDVELRCDPISGHTALYWYRQSLGQGLEFLIYFQGNSAPDKSGLPSDRFSAERTGGSVSTLTIQRTQQEDSAVYLCASSLLGYQETQYFGPGTRLLVL.

J is TRBJ2-1 and V is TRBV20-1; D is unresolved. CDR1 is DFQATT, CDR2 SNEGSKA, per germline (reference sequence). The CDR3 has 11 residues. V lost 4 bases, J lost 7 bases, and 8 bases lay in between. This CDR3 reads CSATQANEQFF. DNA for the CDR3: TGCAGTGCTACGCAGGCTAATGAGCAGTTCTTC.

The chain uses TRBV29-1 and TRBJ2-2; D call uncertain. Germline loops: CDR1 SQVTM, CDR2 ANQGSEA. The CDR3 spans 13 residues. V shed 6 bases and J shed 3 bases, with 11 bases lying between them. CDR3 nucleotide sequence: TGCAGCGTAGATGAGTTGGACACCGGGGAGCTGTTTTTT. The encoded protein is CSVDELDTGELFF.

The J gene is TRBJ2-1, the V gene TRBV5-1; D gene unclear. CDR1 SGHRS and CDR2 YFSETQ come from the germline V gene. Trimming removed 1 base from V and 9 bases from J, with 8 bases in between. The CDR3 is 12 amino acids. DNA for the CDR3: TGCGCCAGCAGCTTGACGACGGGTGAGCAGTTCTTC. This gives the protein CASSLTTGEQFF. Based on the CDR3 plus reference TRBV5-1 and TRBJ2-1, the full variable domain is KAGVTQTPRYLIKTRGQQVTLSCSPISGHRSVSWYQQTPGQGLQFLFEYFSETQRNKGNFPGRFSGRQFSNSRSEMNVSTLELGDSALYLCASSLTTGEQFFGPGTRLTVL.

The gene calls are TRBV29-1 and TRBJ1-1; D is unclear. The CDR3 sequence is 14 residues long. V was cut by 2 bases and J by 0 bases, with 10 bases left in between. Germline CDR1 and CDR2: SQVTM and ANQGSEA. The CDR3 region has the DNA TGCAGCGTTGAATGGAGGTTAGTGAACACTGAAGCTTTCTTT. It encodes CSVEWRLVNTEAFF.

V is TRBV29-1 and J is TRBJ1-2; possible D gene TRBD1, 5 bases. The CDR3 covers 16 residues. The V end was cut by 7 bases, the J end by 3 bases, with 24 bases between. Germline V gives CDR1 SQVTM, CDR2 ANQGSEA. CDR3 sequence (DNA): TGCAGCGCAGACAGTTTACCTTCCCGTGGCGACTATGGCTACACCTTC. Its translation: CSADSLPSRGDYGYTF.

The J gene is TRBJ1-1, the V gene TRBV3-1; no definite D call. Trimming removed 3 bases at V and 3 bases at J, with 14 bases between. Germline V lookup: CDR1 LGHDT, CDR2 YNNKEL (reference sequence). The CDR3 is 15 residues long. CDR3 sequence (DNA): TGTGCCAGCAGCCATTGGTTCAGAAGGGACACTGAAGCTTTCTTT. Protein product: CASSHWFRRDTEAFF. The variable domain in full, completed from reference TRBV3-1 and TRBJ1-1, reads DTAVSQTPKYLVTQMGNDKSIKCEQNLGHDTMYWYKQDSKKFLKIMFSYNNKELIINETVPNRFSPKSPDKAHLNLHINSLELGDSAVYFCASSHWFRRDTEAFFGQGTRLTVV.